The present entry profiles one T cell receptor (beta chain) with its context. CDR1 and CDR2 from the germline V gene are SGDLS and YYNGEE. The CDR3 has 16 residues. J gave up 4 bases and V 3 bases, and 9 bases lay outside the gene matches. cDNA came from around 0.54 to 1 ug RNA primed by random hexamers. One entry per CDR3 protein results from TCRdb running MiXCR on the immunoSEQ multiplex PCR reads. This table has around 120,000 distinct CDR3 sequences, roughly 94% appearing once. Sequencing of TCR beta, carried out with a high-throughput approach, was applied to CD8+ and CD4+ T cells from the blood. These data originate in a study of CD8 T cells in Susac syndrome.

V gene TRBV9 combines with J gene TRBJ2-2; 7 bases align to TRBD1. The sequencing sample was made of CD4+ T cells from PBMCs. The TCR originated in a human donor with multiple sclerosis. The DNA for the CDR3 is TGTGCCAGCAGCGCCCAAACAGGGGTTGGCACCGGGGAGCTGTTTTTT. Amino acids: CASSAQTGVGTGELFF.